These 7 T cell receptor beta chains came from one sample sequenced in a study of T cells in Graves' hyperthyroidism and ophthalmopathy. Amplification yielded TCR beta CDR3 regions, with RNA transcripts as the source. The HTBI set primed first-round TCR CDR3 RT-PCR. TCRdb called the multiplex PCR reads again in MiXCR, with one record for every CDR3 protein. The profile covers a few hundred thousand distinct CDR3 sequences, with about 45% appearing a single time and about 8.3% taken by the ten largest. The material sequenced was peripheral blood or thyroid tissue (not recorded which). These receptors came from a woman aged 18-30 years with Graves' hyperthyroidism.

At least ten counts were recorded for this clonotype. This sequence joins TRBV27 and TRBJ1-2; 8 bases are a match to TRBD1. The CDR3 consists of 16 residues. The ends lost 0 bases at V and 4 bases at J; junction bases unmatched: 7. The germline V gene encodes CDR1 MNHEY and CDR2 SMNVEV (reference sequence). CDR3 DNA sequence: TGTGCCAGCAGTTTATCGTCCCAACAGGGGGGCTATGGCTACACCTTC. This encodes CASSLSSQQGGYGYTF.

This clonotype was recorded at least ten times. The chain carries TRBV7-2 and TRBJ2-7; no clear D. Trimming left V 5 bases short and J 3 bases short, with 5 bases between. This CDR3 contains 11 residues. Germline V gene data show CDR1 as SGHTA and CDR2 as FQGNSA. CDR3 amino acids: CASSEYYEQYF. The CDR3 DNA reads as TGTGCCAGCAGCGAGTACTACGAGCAGTACTTC. Looking up the rest from reference TRBV7-2 and TRBJ2-7 gives the full variable domain: GAGVSQSPSNKVTEKGKDVELRCDPISGHTALYWYRQSLGQGLEFLIYFQGNSAPDKSGLPSDRFSAERTGGSVSTLTIQRTQQEDSAVYLCASSEYYEQYFGPGTRLTVT.

This rearrangement joins TRBV2 to TRBJ2-7, with TRBD2 matching 10 bases. This CDR3 has 10 amino acids. The ends lost 10 bases at V and 6 bases at J; junction bases unmatched: 0. Germline assignment: CDR1 SNHLY and CDR2 FYNNEI. CDR3 loop: CATSGSEQYF. The CDR3 nucleotides read TGTGCCACTAGCGGGAGCGAGCAGTACTTC. Filled out from reference TRBV2 and TRBJ2-7, the complete variable domain reads EPEVTQTPSHQVTQMGQEVILRCVPISNHLYFYWYRQILGQKVEFLVSFYNNEISEKSEIFDDQFSVERPDGSNFTLKIRSTKLEDSAMYFCATSGSEQYFGPGTRLTVT.

This clonotype was seen repeatedly, ten times or more. This chain links TRBV12-3 or TRBV12-4 with TRBJ2-7; D may correspond to TRBD1 or TRBD2 (5 bases each). V dropped 7 bases and J dropped 0 bases, with 10 bases sitting between them. CDR3 length: 13 residues. CDR3 coding DNA: TGTGCCAGCACTTGGGGGTACTCCTACGAGCAGTACTTC. Its protein product is CASTWGYSYEQYF.

For this clonotype: A much larger clone sits a single nucleotide away, making a read error possible. The rearrangement uses TRBV20-1 and TRBJ2-5; D perhaps matches TRBD1 (5 bases). V gave up 5 bases and J gave up 1 base, with 14 bases separating them. The germline V gene has CDR1 DFQATT and CDR2 SNEGSKA (reference sequence). This CDR3 is built from 14 residues. The CDR3 region has the DNA TGCAGTGCTCGCTTCACCAGGGCCCAAGAGACCCAGTACTTC. Translating gives CSARFTRAQETQYF.

The chain is built from TRBV7-9 and TRBJ2-7; 12 positions agree with TRBD2. Trimming cost V 9 bases and J 2 bases; bases outside gene matches: 14. The CDR3 runs 17 residues. The V gene's germline CDR1 is SEHNR and CDR2 FQNEAQ (reference sequence). CDR3 residues: CARLLAGGAKTTYEQYF. The CDR3 DNA is TGTGCCAGACTACTAGCGGGAGGTGCCAAAACGACCTACGAGCAGTACTTC.

This clonotype occurred a few times. J is TRBJ2-1 and V is TRBV2; D perhaps matches TRBD2 (5 bases). The CDR3 is 17 residues long. Trimming cost V 2 bases and J 4 bases, with 18 bases left between them. Per germline, CDR1 SNHLY and CDR2 FYNNEI. The DNA for the CDR3 is TGTGCCAGCAGTGAAAGGGCGGGTAGTGGGAGTTACAATGAGCAGTTCTTC. Its protein is CASSERAGSGSYNEQFF.